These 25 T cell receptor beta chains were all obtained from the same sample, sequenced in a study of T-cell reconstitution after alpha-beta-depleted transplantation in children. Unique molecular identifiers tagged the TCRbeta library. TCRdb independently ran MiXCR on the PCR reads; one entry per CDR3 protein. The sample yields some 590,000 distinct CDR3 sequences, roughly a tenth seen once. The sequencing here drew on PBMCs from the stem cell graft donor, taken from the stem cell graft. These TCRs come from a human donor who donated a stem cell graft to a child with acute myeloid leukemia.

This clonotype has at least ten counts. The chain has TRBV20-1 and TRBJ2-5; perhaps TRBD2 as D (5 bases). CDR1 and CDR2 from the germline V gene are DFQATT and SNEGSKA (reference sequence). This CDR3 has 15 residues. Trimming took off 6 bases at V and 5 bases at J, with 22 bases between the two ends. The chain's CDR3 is CSAARLGESRETQYF. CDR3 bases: TGCAGTGCCGCCCGTCTGGGAGAGAGTCGGGAGACCCAGTACTTC.

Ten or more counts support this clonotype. CDR3 in DNA: TGCGCCAGCAGCTCGACAGGGCCGAACACTGAAGCTTTCTTT. It codes for CASSSTGPNTEAFF. The chain uses TRBV5-1 and TRBJ1-1, with TRBD1 matching over 7 bases. The CDR3 is 14 residues long. The V and J ends lost 3 bases and 1 base, in that order; junction bases with no gene match: 3. Per germline, CDR1 SGHRS and CDR2 YFSETQ.

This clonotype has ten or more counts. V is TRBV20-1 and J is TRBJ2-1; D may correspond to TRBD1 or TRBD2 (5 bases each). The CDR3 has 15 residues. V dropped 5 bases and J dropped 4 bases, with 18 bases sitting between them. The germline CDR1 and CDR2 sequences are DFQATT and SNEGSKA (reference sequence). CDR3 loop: CSADPKGWGYNEQFF. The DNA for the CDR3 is TGCAGTGCTGATCCCAAGGGGTGGGGGTACAATGAGCAGTTCTTC.

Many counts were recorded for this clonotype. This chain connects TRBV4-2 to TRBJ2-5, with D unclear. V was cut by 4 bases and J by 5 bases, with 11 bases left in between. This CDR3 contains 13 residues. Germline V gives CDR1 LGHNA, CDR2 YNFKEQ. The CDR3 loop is CASSRDGEETQYF. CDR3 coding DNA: TGTGCCAGCAGCCGAGACGGAGAGGAGACCCAGTACTTC.

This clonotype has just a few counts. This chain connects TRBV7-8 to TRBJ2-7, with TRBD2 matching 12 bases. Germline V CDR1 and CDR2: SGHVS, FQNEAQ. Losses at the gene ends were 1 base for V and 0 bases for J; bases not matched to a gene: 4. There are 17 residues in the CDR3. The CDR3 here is CASSLVLAGGSSYEQYF. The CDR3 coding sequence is TGTGCCAGCAGCTTAGTGCTAGCGGGAGGGAGCTCCTACGAGCAGTACTTC.

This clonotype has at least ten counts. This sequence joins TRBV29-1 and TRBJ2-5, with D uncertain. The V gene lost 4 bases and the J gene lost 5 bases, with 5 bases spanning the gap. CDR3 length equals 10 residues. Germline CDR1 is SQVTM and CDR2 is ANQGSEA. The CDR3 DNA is TGCAGCGTTGGGAGTGAGACCCAGTACTTC. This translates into CSVGSETQYF.

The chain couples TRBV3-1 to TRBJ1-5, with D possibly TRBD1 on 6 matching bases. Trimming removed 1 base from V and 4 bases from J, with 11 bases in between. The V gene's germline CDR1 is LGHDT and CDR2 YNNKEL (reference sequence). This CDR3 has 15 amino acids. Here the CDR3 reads CASSQAPGQNQPQHF. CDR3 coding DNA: TGTGCCAGCAGCCAAGCGCCGGGACAAAATCAGCCCCAGCATTTT.

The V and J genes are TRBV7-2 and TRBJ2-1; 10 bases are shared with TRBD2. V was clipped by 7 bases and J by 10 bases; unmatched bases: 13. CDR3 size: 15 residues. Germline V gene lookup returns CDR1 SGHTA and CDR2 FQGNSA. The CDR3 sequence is CASTRGVAGGGEQFF. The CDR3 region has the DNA TGTGCCAGCACCCGGGGGGTAGCGGGAGGAGGGGAGCAGTTCTTC.

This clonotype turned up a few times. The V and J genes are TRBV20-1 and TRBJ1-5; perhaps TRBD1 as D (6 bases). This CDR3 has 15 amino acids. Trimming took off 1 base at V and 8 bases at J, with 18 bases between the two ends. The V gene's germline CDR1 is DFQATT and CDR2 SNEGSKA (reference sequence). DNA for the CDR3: TGCAGTGCTAGAGGGCAGATGCAAGGGGGGGAGCCCCAGCATTTT. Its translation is CSARGQMQGGEPQHF.

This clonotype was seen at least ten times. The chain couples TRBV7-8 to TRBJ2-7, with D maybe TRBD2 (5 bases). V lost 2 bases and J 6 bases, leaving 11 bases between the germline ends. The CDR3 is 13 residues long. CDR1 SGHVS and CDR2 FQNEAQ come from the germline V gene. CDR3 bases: TGTGCCAGCAGCTTAAGGGAGCTTGCCGAGCAGTACTTC. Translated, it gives CASSLRELAEQYF.

DNA for the CDR3: TGCGCCAGCAGTCAAGCAAGGAAGGCGGGAGGGTTCTTC. This gives the protein CASSQARKAGGFF. V gene TRBV23-1 combines with J gene TRBJ2-1; 8 bases line up with TRBD2. TRBV23-1 is designated an ORF whose function remains uncertain. Trimming removed 2 bases from V and 15 bases from J; junction bases left unmatched: 9. The CDR3 has 13 residues.

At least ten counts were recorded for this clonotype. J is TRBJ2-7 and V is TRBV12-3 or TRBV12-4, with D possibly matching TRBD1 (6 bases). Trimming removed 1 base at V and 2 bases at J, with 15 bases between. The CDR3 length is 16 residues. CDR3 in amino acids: CASSLVIGGYTYEQYF. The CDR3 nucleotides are TGTGCCAGCAGTTTAGTTATAGGGGGATACACCTACGAGCAGTACTTC.

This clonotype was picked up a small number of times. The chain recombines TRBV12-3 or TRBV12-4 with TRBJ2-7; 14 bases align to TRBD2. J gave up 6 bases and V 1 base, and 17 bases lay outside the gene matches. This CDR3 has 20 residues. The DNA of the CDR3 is TGTGCCAGCAGTTTAGAGAGAGGGGGAGGGACTAGCGGGAGCAGAAGCGAGCAGTACTTC. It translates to CASSLERGGGTSGSRSEQYF.

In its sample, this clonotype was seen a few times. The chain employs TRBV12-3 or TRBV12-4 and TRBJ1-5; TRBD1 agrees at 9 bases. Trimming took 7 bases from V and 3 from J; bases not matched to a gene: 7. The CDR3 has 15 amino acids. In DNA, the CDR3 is TGTGCCAGCACCACACAGGGGGCTGACAATCAGCCCCAGCATTTT. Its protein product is CASTTQGADNQPQHF.

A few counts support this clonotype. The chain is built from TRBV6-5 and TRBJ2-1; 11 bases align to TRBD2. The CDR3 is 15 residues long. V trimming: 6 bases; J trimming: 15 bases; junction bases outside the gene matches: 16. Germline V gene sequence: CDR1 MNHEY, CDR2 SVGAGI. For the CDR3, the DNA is TGTGCCAGCAGACGCTGGACTAGCGGGTTGGGTATACTGTTCTTC. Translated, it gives CASRRWTSGLGILFF.

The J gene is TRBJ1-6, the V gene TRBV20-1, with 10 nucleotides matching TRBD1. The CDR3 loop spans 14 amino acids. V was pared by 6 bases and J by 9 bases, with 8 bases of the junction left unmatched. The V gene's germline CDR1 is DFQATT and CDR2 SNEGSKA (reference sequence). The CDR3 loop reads CSADRTGGGSPLHF. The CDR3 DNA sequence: TGCAGTGCGGACCGGACAGGGGGTGGTTCACCCCTCCACTTT.

The CDR3 DNA sequence: TGCAGTGCCGATACTAGCGATACCTACGAGCAGTACTTC. Amino acid sequence: CSADTSDTYEQYF. J is TRBJ2-7 and V is TRBV20-1; TRBD2 agrees at 7 bases. V trimming: 6 bases; J trimming: 2 bases; junction bases outside the gene matches: 7. Germline CDR1 DFQATT, CDR2 SNEGSKA (reference sequence). The CDR3 sequence is 13 residues long.

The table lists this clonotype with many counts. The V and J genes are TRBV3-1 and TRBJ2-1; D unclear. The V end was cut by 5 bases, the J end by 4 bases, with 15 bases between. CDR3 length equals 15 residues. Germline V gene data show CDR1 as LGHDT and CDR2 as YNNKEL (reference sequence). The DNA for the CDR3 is TGTGCCAGCAGCAAGGACCAATCATCTTACAATGAGCAGTTCTTC. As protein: CASSKDQSSYNEQFF.

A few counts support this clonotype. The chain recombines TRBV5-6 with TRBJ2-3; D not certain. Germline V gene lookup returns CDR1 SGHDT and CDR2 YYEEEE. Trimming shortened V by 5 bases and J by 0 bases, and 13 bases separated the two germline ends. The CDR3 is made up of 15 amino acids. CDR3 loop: CASSQSSASTDTQYF. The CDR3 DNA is TGTGCCAGCAGTCAGTCTTCCGCCAGCACAGATACGCAGTATTTT.

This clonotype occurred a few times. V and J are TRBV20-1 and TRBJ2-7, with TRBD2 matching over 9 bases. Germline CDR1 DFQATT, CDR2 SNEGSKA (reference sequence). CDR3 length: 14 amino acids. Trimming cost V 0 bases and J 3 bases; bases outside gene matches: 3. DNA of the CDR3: TGCAGTGCTAGAGACCCTAGCGGGAACTACGAGCAGTACTTC. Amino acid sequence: CSARDPSGNYEQYF.

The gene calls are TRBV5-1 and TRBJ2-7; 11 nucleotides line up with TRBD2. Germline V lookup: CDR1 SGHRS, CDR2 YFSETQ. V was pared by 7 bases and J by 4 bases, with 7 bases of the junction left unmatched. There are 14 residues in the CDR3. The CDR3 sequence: CASESGTSGYEQYF. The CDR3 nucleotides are TGCGCCAGCGAGAGTGGGACTAGCGGTTACGAGCAGTACTTC. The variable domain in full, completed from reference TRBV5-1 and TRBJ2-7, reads KAGVTQTPRYLIKTRGQQVTLSCSPISGHRSVSWYQQTPGQGLQFLFEYFSETQRNKGNFPGRFSGRQFSNSRSEMNVSTLELGDSALYLCASESGTSGYEQYFGPGTRLTVT.

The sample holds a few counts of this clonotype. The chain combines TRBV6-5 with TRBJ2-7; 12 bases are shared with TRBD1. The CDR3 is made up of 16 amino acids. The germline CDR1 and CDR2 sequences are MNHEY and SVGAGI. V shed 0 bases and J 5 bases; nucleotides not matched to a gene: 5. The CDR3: CASSYSGGTGGDEQYF. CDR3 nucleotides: TGTGCCAGCAGTTACTCGGGCGGGACAGGGGGCGACGAGCAGTACTTC.

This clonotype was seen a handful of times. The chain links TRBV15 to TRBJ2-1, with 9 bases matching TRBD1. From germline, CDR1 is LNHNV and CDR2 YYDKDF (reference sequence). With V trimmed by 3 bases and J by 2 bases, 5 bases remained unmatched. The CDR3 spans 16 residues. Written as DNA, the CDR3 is TGTGCCACCAGCAGGGGACGACAGGGGGCCTACAATGAGCAGTTCTTC. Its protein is CATSRGRQGAYNEQFF.

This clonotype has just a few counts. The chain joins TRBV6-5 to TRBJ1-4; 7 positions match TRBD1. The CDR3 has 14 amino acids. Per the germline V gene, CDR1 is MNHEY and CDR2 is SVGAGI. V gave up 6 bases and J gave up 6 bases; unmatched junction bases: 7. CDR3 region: CASRRTGTDEKLFF. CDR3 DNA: TGTGCCAGCAGACGGACAGGAACCGATGAAAAACTGTTTTTT.

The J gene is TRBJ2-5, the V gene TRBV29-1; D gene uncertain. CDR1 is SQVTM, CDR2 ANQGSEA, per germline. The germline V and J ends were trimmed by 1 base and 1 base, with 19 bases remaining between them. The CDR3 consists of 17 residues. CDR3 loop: CSVEARKGPSGQETQYF. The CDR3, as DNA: TGCAGCGTTGAAGCCCGAAAGGGTCCCTCGGGCCAAGAGACCCAGTACTTC.